The rows below give T cell receptor beta chains drawn from one sample of a study of blood T cells in healthy people across ages. A single record per CDR3 protein comes from TCRdb applying MiXCR to the 5' RACE reads. Among more than 800,000 distinct CDR3 sequences listed, under 55% were seen once. The sequenced sample was blood. The receptors come from a woman aged 60-70 years in good health. CDR3s include the opening cysteine and the closing phenylalanine or tryptophan.

J gene	V gene	CDR3 protein
TRBJ2-7	TRBV5-1	CASRERAVAVAKPSYEQYF
TRBJ2-1	TRBV5-1	CASSLAGPKSGNEQFF
TRBJ2-7	TRBV10-3	CAISEGGGRYEQYF
TRBJ2-7	TRBV28	CASRSGRWAQYF
TRBJ1-1	TRBV29-1	CSVPGVGNTEAFF
TRBJ2-7	TRBV12-3/TRBV12-4	CASSLAGGSGSYEQYF
TRBJ1-1	TRBV12-3/TRBV12-4	CASSLGIMNTEAFF
NA	TRBV5-1	CASSSPGGEALSNEQYF
TRBJ1-1	TRBV12-3/TRBV12-4	CASSLMANTEAFF
TRBJ2-2	TRBV29-1	CSVDTGELFF
TRBJ2-3	TRBV27	CASMSRTSGRPDTQYF
TRBJ2-1	TRBV24-1	CATSDFRGGAINEQFF
TRBJ1-2	TRBV28	CASSQFVSYGYTF
TRBJ1-1	TRBV7-6	CASSLLSQGTEAFF
TRBJ2-7	TRBV7-9	CASSLQGSYYEQYF
TRBJ2-4	TRBV20-1	CSARGGGDGLAKNIQYF
TRBJ2-5	TRBV7-9	CASSQRESLRGETQYF
TRBJ2-3	TRBV3-1	CASSQDRGSGGNTQYF
TRBJ1-2	TRBV30	CAWTGNYGYTF
TRBJ1-1	TRBV30	CAWIRTEAFF
TRBJ2-1	TRBV29-1	CSVLRGPTSGEQFF
TRBJ2-7	TRBV28	CASSLRLGDTYNEQYF
TRBJ2-7	TRBV7-6	CASSFGTSGRAGDEQYF
TRBJ2-3	TRBV20-1	CSARSPDRGTGDTQYF
TRBJ2-7	TRBV27	CASSLSGLAGAYEQYF
TRBJ2-7	TRBV27	CASTGQGSYEQYF
TRBJ2-5	TRBV6-5	CASSYSNRQETQYF
TRBJ2-1	TRBV12-3/TRBV12-4	CATPTDNEQFF
TRBJ2-3	TRBV4-1	CASSQEPGLAGGATQYF
TRBJ2-1	TRBV7-2	CASSYGTPGAEQFF
TRBJ2-3	TRBV7-8	CASSLTTAGPDTQYF
TRBJ2-5	TRBV7-3	CASSRTSDLGETQYF
NA	TRBV7-2	CASRPRAGGPYEQYF
TRBJ2-7	TRBV20-1	CSARDYPEQYF
TRBJ2-4	TRBV11-2	CASSFYSGEGSVAKNIQYF
TRBJ1-2	TRBV3-1	CASSQFGTPNYGYTF
TRBJ2-3	TRBV7-9	CASSLAVASGGVADTQYF
TRBJ2-7	TRBV5-1	CASSYRLAGEDEQYF
TRBJ1-1	TRBV10-3	CAISETMNTEAFF
TRBJ2-4	TRBV3-1	CASSPNLGVLKNIQYF
NA	TRBV5-1	CASSRDTPGKLYEQYF
TRBJ1-1	TRBV7-9	CASSPPPGAEAFF
TRBJ1-5	TRBV3-1	CASSLGVGPSNQPQHF
TRBJ2-5	TRBV20-1	CSGTSGNQETQYF
TRBJ2-7	TRBV11-2	CASSLATGGTSAHEQYF
TRBJ2-5	TRBV15	CATMGKQETQYF
TRBJ2-7	TRBV20-1	CSASGSGSSYEQYF
TRBJ2-1	TRBV3-1	CASRSDSVGSYNEQFF
TRBJ1-6	TRBV6-1	CASRTDTYNSPLHF
TRBJ2-7	TRBV6-5	CASSSGTTYEQYF
TRBJ2-7	TRBV20-1	CSAQREGRLQSQYF
TRBJ2-7	TRBV20-1	CSARDRSISSYEQYF
TRBJ2-5	TRBV6-1	CASTMAGGQETQYF
TRBJ2-3	TRBV10-3	CAILAGYGTDTQYF
TRBJ2-6	TRBV2	CARREGSGANVLTF
TRBJ2-7	TRBV28	CASSLSVGGGLLLEQYF
TRBJ1-2	TRBV5-4	CASSLGQNGYTF
TRBJ2-7	TRBV20-1	CSAPNEGLAGVNEQYF
TRBJ2-5	TRBV15	CATSRLSGEFETQYF